The 9 T cell receptor beta chains in this list originate from one sample, sequenced in a study of read filtering for tumor transcriptome and immune sequencing. Molecular barcoded adaptors covering alpha/delta and beta/gamma chains were used on roughly 400 ng RNA. TCRdb reprocessed the reads via MiXCR and lists one record per CDR3 protein. The sample includes fewer than 150,000 distinct CDR3 sequences, roughly 13% seen only once; the top ten take roughly 9.6%. Source material: a population of CD138-negative cells sorted from bone marrow. The source of these receptors is a donor aged 40 or over with multiple myeloma.

This clonotype was counted a few times. With a much larger clone just one base away, this may be a read error. V is TRBV9 and J is TRBJ2-1; the match to TRBD2 covers 10 bases. Germline lookup yields CDR1 SGDLS and CDR2 YYNGEE. The CDR3 consists of 18 residues. CDR3 DNA sequence: TGTGCCAGCAGCGCGCCATCCTACGGACTAGCGGAGAACAATGGGCAGTTCTTC. Translated: CASSAPSYGLAENNGQFF.

This clonotype has at least ten counts. J is TRBJ2-3 and V is TRBV29-1, with D unresolved. The CDR3 totals 11 residues. The germline CDR1 and CDR2 sequences are SQVTM and ANQGSEA. Trimming pared 2 bases from V and 2 bases from J, leaving 2 bases between. This CDR3 reads CSVENTDTQYF. CDR3 bases: TGCAGCGTTGAAAACACAGATACGCAGTATTTT.

The table lists this clonotype with a few counts. The rearrangement links TRBV12-3 or TRBV12-4 to TRBJ2-3; 9 bases line up with TRBD1. J lost 3 bases, V lost 2 bases, and 3 bases had no gene match. The CDR3 is 15 amino acids. The CDR3 loop is CASSLQTGGTDTQYF. CDR3 nucleotides: TGTGCCAGCAGTTTACAGACAGGGGGTACAGATACGCAGTATTTT.

This clonotype was counted ten times or more. The chain uses TRBV10-3 and TRBJ1-5; D may be TRBD1 (6 bases). The germline CDR1 and CDR2 sequences are ENHRY and SYGVKD. Trimming pared 4 bases from V and 4 bases from J, leaving 8 bases between. The CDR3 runs to 13 residues. The CDR3 reads CAISAGTNQPQHF. The CDR3 DNA follows: TGTGCCATCAGTGCAGGGACAAATCAGCCCCAGCATTTT.

A note on this clonotype: The CDR3 does not close with the conserved phenylalanine or tryptophan, likely indicating a read error. This chain uses TRBV12-3 or TRBV12-4 with TRBJ1-3; D may be TRBD1 (6 bases). The V end lost 7 bases, the J end lost 0 bases, and 16 bases lay between the germline ends. The CDR3 spans 16 residues. The CDR3 DNA follows: TGTGCCAGCACCCCGTACAGGGCGAGCTCTGGAAACACCATATATCTT. It codes for CASTPYRASSGNTIYL.

The chain employs TRBV5-1 and TRBJ1-2; a weak D match, TRBD1 (5 bases). The V end was cut by 4 bases, the J end by 6 bases, with 19 bases between. This CDR3 comprises 15 residues. CDR1 and CDR2 (germline): SGHRS, YFSETQ. The CDR3 loop is CASSPRVGREHGYTF. The CDR3 coding sequence is TGCGCCAGCAGCCCCCGAGTAGGCAGGGAACATGGCTACACCTTC.

This clonotype was seen at least ten times. V and J are TRBV29-1 and TRBJ2-1; D uncertain. Germline-derived CDR1 and CDR2 are SQVTM and ANQGSEA. Trimming left V 2 bases short and J 3 bases short, with 2 bases between. The length of the CDR3 is 11 residues. The CDR3 DNA reads as TGCAGCGTTGAAAACTACAATGAGCAGTTCTTC. Translating it yields CSVENYNEQFF.

Ten or more counts support this clonotype. This chain joins TRBV5-1 and TRBJ2-1; tentative D call: TRBD2 (5 bases). Germline-derived CDR1 and CDR2 are SGHRS and YFSETQ. The CDR3 covers 15 residues. V was cut by 2 bases and J by 2 bases, with 11 bases left in between. The CDR3 sequence is CASSFDYPAYNEQFF. The CDR3 DNA is TGCGCCAGCAGCTTTGACTACCCCGCCTACAATGAGCAGTTCTTC.

The sample holds many counts of this clonotype. The gene calls are TRBV18 and TRBJ2-2, with unresolved D. Germline CDR1 KGHSH, CDR2 LQKENI. Trimming removed 8 bases at V and 0 bases at J, with 7 bases between. The CDR3 sequence is 13 residues long. The CDR3 DNA follows: TGTGCCAGCCAAACAACGAACACCGGGGAGCTGTTTTTT. It specifies CASQTTNTGELFF.